The 12 T cell receptor beta chains listed next were all sequenced from one sample in a study of Tregs in tolerant kidney transplant recipients. For these receptors, no antigen is known. The protocol was immunoSEQ multiplex PCR, while the TCRdb copy is restricted to in-frame clones and leaves out a portion. The sample holds about 44,000 clones, roughly 95% seen once. The material sequenced was Tregs from blood cultured with allogeneic cells. The receptors derive from a human donor in good health.

V is TRBV7-8 and J is TRBJ1-5, with D maybe TRBD1 (6 bases). V was cut by 0 bases and J by 3 bases, with 12 bases left in between. The CDR3 loop spans 16 amino acids. The germline CDR1 and CDR2 sequences are SGHVS and FQNEAQ. The CDR3 sequence is CASSLAAGADNQPQHF. In DNA form, the CDR3 reads TGTGCCAGCAGCTTAGCGGCAGGGGCGGACAATCAGCCCCAGCATTTT. Supplemented by reference TRBV7-8 and TRBJ1-5, the full variable domain reads GAGVSQSPRYKVAKRGQDVALRCDPISGHVSLFWYQQALGQGPEFLTYFQNEAQLDKSGLPSDRFFAERPEGSVSTLKIQRTQQEDSAVYLCASSLAAGADNQPQHFGDGTRLSIL.

This clone was detected once. The rearrangement uses TRBV7-3 and TRBJ2-6; D remains ambiguous. V dropped 2 bases and J dropped 1 base, with 6 bases sitting between them. This CDR3 has 15 residues. Germline-derived CDR1 and CDR2 are SGHTA and FQGTGA. The CDR3 region is CASSLRGSGANVLTF. CDR3 coding DNA: TGTGCCAGCAGCTTACGAGGTTCTGGGGCCAACGTCCTGACTTTC.

This clone is a singleton in its sample. The V gene is TRBV2, the J gene TRBJ2-7; a possible D gene is TRBD1 (5 bases). The germline V and J ends were trimmed by 5 bases and 3 bases, with 11 bases remaining between them. The germline V gene encodes CDR1 SNHLY and CDR2 FYNNEI. The CDR3 is made up of 13 amino acids. CDR3 protein: CASSPLDSYEQYF. The CDR3 DNA sequence: TGTGCCAGCAGTCCCCTTGACAGCTACGAGCAGTACTTC.

The chain has TRBV11-3 and TRBJ2-3; weak D call: TRBD1 (5 bases). Trimming left V 6 bases short and J 2 bases short, with 12 bases between. The germline V gene has CDR1 SGHNT and CDR2 YENEEA. This CDR3 region has 14 residues. The CDR3 nucleotides read TGTGCCAGCAGTCGTCAAGGACACACAGATACGCAGTATTTT. Translation: CASSRQGHTDTQYF.

The gene calls are TRBV11-3 and TRBJ2-5; D might be TRBD1 or TRBD2, each matching 6 bases. This CDR3 has 14 residues. V lost 5 bases and J 5 bases, leaving 15 bases between the germline ends. The germline V gene encodes CDR1 SGHNT and CDR2 YENEEA. The CDR3 loop reads CASSPGGSDETQYF. CDR3 nucleotide sequence: TGTGCCAGCAGCCCCGGGGGCTCCGACGAGACCCAGTACTTC.

The chain joins TRBV21-1 to TRBJ2-1; the table's TRBD2 call for D was not verified on the DNA. TRBV21-1 represents a pseudogene. The CDR3 consists of 14 residues. This CDR3 is CASLAGGPGNEQFF. CDR3 sequence (DNA): TGTGCCAGCTTAGCGGGAGGGCCGGGGAATGAGCAGTTCTTC.

The chain combines TRBV9 with TRBJ2-5; 11 nucleotides agree with TRBD2. V shed 4 bases, J shed 2 bases, and the junction held 7 bases outside the gene matches. The germline V gene has CDR1 SGDLS and CDR2 YYNGEE. CDR3 length equals 16 residues. The CDR3 bases are TGTGCCAGCAGCTCCCGGCTAGCGGGAGGACAAGAGACCCAGTACTTC. This translates into CASSSRLAGGQETQYF.

The V call is TRBV27, the J call TRBJ2-1; D possibly uses TRBD1 or TRBD2 (5 bases each). V lost 5 bases and J lost 4, with 15 bases in between. This CDR3 region has 15 residues. The germline V gene encodes CDR1 MNHEY and CDR2 SMNVEV (reference sequence). The DNA of the CDR3 is TGTGCCAGCAGTCCTTGGGGCGCGGGTTACAATGAGCAGTTCTTC. Translation gives CASSPWGAGYNEQFF.

This CDR3 reads CASSYRTGSETQYF. The CDR3 nucleotides are TGTGCCAGCAGTTACCGCACAGGGTCAGAGACCCAGTACTTC. V is TRBV6-5 and J is TRBJ2-5; D possibly corresponds to TRBD1 (6 bases). This CDR3 region has 14 residues. The germline V gene has CDR1 MNHEY and CDR2 SVGAGI. V lost 2 bases and J 4 bases, leaving 11 bases between the germline ends.

The chain has TRBV7-9 and TRBJ2-3, with 8 bases aligning to TRBD2. The CDR3 is 15 residues long. CDR1 and CDR2 (germline): SEHNR, FQNEAQ (reference sequence). With V trimmed by 2 bases and J by 7 bases, 8 bases remained unmatched. CDR3 sequence reads: CASSLTGGPENTQYF. The DNA of the CDR3 is TGTGCCAGCAGCTTAACGGGAGGGCCGGAGAATACGCAGTATTTT.

The V call is TRBV5-1, the J call TRBJ1-1; no clear D. This CDR3 region has 13 residues. Germline CDR1 and CDR2: SGHRS and YFSETQ. Trimming took 0 bases from V and 7 from J, leaving 10 bases between them. CDR3 loop: CASSLGPRSEAFF. CDR3 sequence (DNA): TGCGCCAGCAGCTTGGGACCGCGGAGTGAAGCTTTCTTT.

The chain carries TRBV5-1 and TRBJ2-3, with 10 bases aligning to TRBD2. Trimming cost V 3 bases and J 4 bases; bases outside gene matches: 14. From germline, CDR1 is SGHRS and CDR2 YFSETQ. This CDR3 contains 18 residues. CDR3 residues: CASSSKASGGFRADTQYF. The CDR3 region has the DNA TGCGCCAGCAGCTCGAAGGCTAGCGGGGGCTTCAGGGCAGATACGCAGTATTTT.